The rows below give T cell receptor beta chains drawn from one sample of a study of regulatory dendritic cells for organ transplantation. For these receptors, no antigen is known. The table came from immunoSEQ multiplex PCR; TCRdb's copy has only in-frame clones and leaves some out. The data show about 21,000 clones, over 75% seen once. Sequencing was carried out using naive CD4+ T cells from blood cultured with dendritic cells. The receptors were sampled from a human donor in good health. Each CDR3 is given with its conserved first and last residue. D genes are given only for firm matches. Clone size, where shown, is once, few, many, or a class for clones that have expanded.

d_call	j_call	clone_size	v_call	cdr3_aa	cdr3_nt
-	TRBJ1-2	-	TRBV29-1	CSVDGGDGYTF	TGCAGCGTTGACGGAGGGGATGGCTACACCTTC
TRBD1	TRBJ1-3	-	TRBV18	CASSPVFGDSSGNTIYF	TGTGCCAGCTCACCAGTTTTCGGGGACAGCTCTGGAAACACCATATATTTT
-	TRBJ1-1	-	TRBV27	CASSSIDSREAFF	TGTGCCAGCAGCTCTATCGACAGCCGGGAAGCTTTCTTT
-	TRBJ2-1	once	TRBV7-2	CASNPQVSSYNEQFF	TGTGCCAGCAACCCACAGGTCAGCTCCTACAATGAGCAGTTCTTC
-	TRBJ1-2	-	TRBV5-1	CASSLEGRGGRGDTF	TGCGCCAGCAGCTTGGAGGGCAGGGGAGGGAGAGGTGACACCTTC
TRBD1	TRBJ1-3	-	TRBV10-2	CASGQDGNTIYF	TGCGCCAGCGGACAGGACGGAAACACCATATATTTT
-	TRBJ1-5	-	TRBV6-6	CASSYSRGSIQPQHF	TGTGCCAGCAGTTACTCGAGGGGATCGATTCAGCCCCAGCATTTT
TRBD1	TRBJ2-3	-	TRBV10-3	CAIRQGQVTDTQYF	TGTGCCATCAGACAGGGGCAAGTCACAGATACGCAGTATTTT
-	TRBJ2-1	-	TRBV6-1	CASRRDGESSEQFF	TGTGCCAGCAGGCGGGACGGGGAGAGTTCTGAGCAGTTCTTC
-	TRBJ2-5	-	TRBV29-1	CSVEDTSGAETQYF	TGCAGCGTTGAAGATACTTCAGGGGCAGAGACCCAGTACTTC
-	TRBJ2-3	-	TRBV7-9	CASRVNTGRRPDTQYF	TGTGCCAGCAGGGTCAATACAGGGAGGCGGCCAGATACGCAGTATTTT
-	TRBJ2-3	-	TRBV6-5	CASSGDTQYF	TGTGCCAGCAGCGGGGATACGCAGTATTTT
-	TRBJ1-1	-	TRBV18	CASSPAVGTEAFF	TGTGCCAGCTCACCGGCCGTCGGAACTGAAGCTTTCTTT
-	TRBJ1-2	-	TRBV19	CASSRNRRDGYTF	TGTGCCAGTAGTCGGAATAGGAGGGATGGCTACACCTTC
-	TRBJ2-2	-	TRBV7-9	CASSLGRNTGELFF	TGTGCCAGCAGCTTAGGCCGGAACACCGGGGAGCTGTTTTTT
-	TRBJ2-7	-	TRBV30	CARGGATYEQYF	TGTGCCCGCGGCGGGGCGACCTACGAGCAGTACTTC
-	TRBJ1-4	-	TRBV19	CASSIDRTWNEKLFF	TGTGCCAGTAGTATAGATCGGACGTGGAATGAAAAACTGTTTTTT
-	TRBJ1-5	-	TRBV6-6	CASRKGNQPQHF	TGTGCCAGCAGAAAGGGGAATCAGCCCCAGCATTTT
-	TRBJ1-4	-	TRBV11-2	CASSPSNRIYEKLFF	TGTGCCAGCAGCCCGTCGAACAGGATCTATGAAAAACTGTTTTTT
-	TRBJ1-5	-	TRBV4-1	CASSQDGAPPQPQHF	TGCGCCAGCAGCCAAGATGGTGCCCCCCCCCAGCCCCAGCATTTT
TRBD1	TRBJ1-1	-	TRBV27	CASSLMWVTGEVTEAFF	TGTGCCAGCAGTTTAATGTGGGTGACAGGGGAAGTAACTGAAGCTTTCTTT
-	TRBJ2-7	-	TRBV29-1	CSVGGGYEQYF	TGCAGCGTGGGAGGGGGATACGAGCAGTACTTC
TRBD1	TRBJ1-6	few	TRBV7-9	CASSHPGQGFSPLHF	TGTGCCAGCAGCCACCCGGGACAGGGGTTTTCACCCCTCCACTTT
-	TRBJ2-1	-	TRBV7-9	CASSPYGGASPIYNEQFF	TGTGCCAGCAGCCCGTACGGGGGCGCATCCCCAATTTACAATGAGCAGTTCTTC
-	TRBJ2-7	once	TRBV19	CASSFAAARPYEQYF	TGTGCCAGTAGTTTCGCAGCGGCACGGCCCTACGAGCAGTACTTC
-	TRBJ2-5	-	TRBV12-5	CASGVGVGGQETQYF	TGTGCTAGTGGAGTGGGGGTCGGAGGACAAGAGACCCAGTACTTC
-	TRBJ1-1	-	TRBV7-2	CASSLARGAAAFF	TGTGCCAGCAGCTTAGCGAGGGGGGCAGCAGCTTTCTTT
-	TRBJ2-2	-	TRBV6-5	CASSYSLLANGELFF	TGTGCCAGCAGTTACTCGTTGCTAGCGAACGGGGAGCTGTTTTTT
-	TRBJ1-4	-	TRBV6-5	CASSYQQGSEKLFF	TGTGCCAGCAGTTACCAGCAAGGAAGTGAAAAACTGTTTTTT
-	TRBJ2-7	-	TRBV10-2	CASSNRGYEQYF	TGCGCCAGCAGTAACCGGGGGTACGAGCAGTACTTC
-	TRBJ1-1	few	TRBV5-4	CASSFMANTEAFF	TGTGCCAGCAGCTTTATGGCGAACACTGAAGCTTTCTTT
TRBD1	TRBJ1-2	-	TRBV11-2	CASSSNRGTGEEGYTF	TGTGCCAGCAGCTCGAACAGGGGGACAGGGGAGGAAGGCTACACCTTC
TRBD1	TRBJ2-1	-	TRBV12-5	CASAQLDRDYEQFF	TGTGCTAGTGCCCAACTGGACAGGGATTATGAGCAGTTCTTC
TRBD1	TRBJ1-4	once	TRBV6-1	CASSDGGQGFEKLFF	TGTGCCAGCAGTGATGGGGGACAGGGGTTTGAAAAACTGTTTTTT
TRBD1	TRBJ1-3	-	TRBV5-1	CASSLDPPTGGSGNTIYF	TGCGCCAGCAGCTTGGACCCCCCGACAGGGGGATCCGGAAACACCATATATTTT
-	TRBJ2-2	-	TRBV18	CASLRNTNTGELFF	TGTGCCAGCCTTAGGAACACGAACACCGGGGAGCTGTTTTTT
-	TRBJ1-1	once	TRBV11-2	CASSLDLTGLIAEAFF	TGTGCCAGCAGCTTAGATCTTACAGGTCTAATCGCTGAAGCTTTCTTT
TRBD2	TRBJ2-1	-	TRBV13	CASSLRPGLAALNEQFF	TGTGCCAGCAGCCTGCGCCCAGGACTAGCGGCTTTGAATGAGCAGTTCTTC
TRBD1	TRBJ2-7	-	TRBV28	CASSADRVHEQCF	TGTGCCAGCAGCGCGGACAGGGTCCACGAGCAGTGCTTC
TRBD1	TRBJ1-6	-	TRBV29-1	CSVQHSDRPNSPLHF	TGCAGCGTGCAGCACTCGGACAGGCCGAATTCACCCCTCCACTTT
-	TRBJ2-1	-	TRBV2	CASSARGVSSYNEQFF	TGTGCCAGCAGCGCACGCGGAGTCAGCTCCTACAATGAGCAGTTCTTC
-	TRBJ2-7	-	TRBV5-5	CASSLSAGVGFYSYEQYF	TGTGCCAGCAGCTTGAGCGCAGGGGTAGGGTTTTACTCCTACGAGCAGTACTTC
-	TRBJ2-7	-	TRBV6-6	CASSYSIRGEQYF	TGTGCCAGCAGTTACTCGATTCGAGGAGAGCAGTACTTC
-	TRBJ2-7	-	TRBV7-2	CASSFVVSSYEQYF	TGTGCCAGCAGCTTTGTCGTGAGCTCCTACGAGCAGTACTTC
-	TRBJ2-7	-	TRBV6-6	CASTVGPGVGEQYF	TGTGCCAGCACCGTAGGTCCAGGGGTGGGCGAGCAGTACTTC
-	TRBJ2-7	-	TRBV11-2	CASSFRGVLPLEQYF	TGTGCCAGCAGCTTTAGAGGAGTACTCCCTCTCGAGCAGTACTTC
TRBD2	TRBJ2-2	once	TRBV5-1	CASSLTSGTGELFF	TGCGCCAGCAGCTTGACTAGCGGCACCGGGGAGCTGTTTTTT
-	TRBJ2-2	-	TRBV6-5	CASRRSAGGELFF	TGTGCCAGCAGACGGAGCGCGGGCGGGGAGCTGTTTTTT
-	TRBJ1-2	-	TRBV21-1	CASSDGLRYGYTF	TGTGCCAGCAGCGACGGCCTTAGGTATGGCTACACCTTC
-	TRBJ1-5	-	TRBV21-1	CASSLSITRSNQPQHF	TGTGCCAGCAGCCTATCAATCACTCGTAGCAATCAGCCCCAGCATTTT
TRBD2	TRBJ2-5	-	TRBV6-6	CASSYRGGQETQYF	TGTGCCAGCAGTTACCGGGGGGGCCAAGAGACCCAGTACTTC
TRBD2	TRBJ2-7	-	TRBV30	CAWSYYLAGGTEYEQYF	TGTGCCTGGAGTTACTACCTAGCGGGAGGGACAGAGTACGAGCAGTACTTC